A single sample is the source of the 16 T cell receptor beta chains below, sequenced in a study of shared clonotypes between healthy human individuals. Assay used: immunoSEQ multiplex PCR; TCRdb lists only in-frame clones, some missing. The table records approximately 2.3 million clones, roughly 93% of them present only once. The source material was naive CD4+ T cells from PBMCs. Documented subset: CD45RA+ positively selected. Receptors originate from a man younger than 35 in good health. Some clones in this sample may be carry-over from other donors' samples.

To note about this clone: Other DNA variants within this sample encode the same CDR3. CDR3 coding DNA: TGCGCCAGCAGCCCTCCGCCACGGGAGACCCAGTACTTC. Translated, it gives CASSPPPRETQYF. V is TRBV5-1 and J is TRBJ2-5; D gene unclear. V lost 4 bases and J lost 5, with 12 bases in between. This CDR3 has 13 residues. Germline V CDR1 and CDR2: SGHRS, YFSETQ.

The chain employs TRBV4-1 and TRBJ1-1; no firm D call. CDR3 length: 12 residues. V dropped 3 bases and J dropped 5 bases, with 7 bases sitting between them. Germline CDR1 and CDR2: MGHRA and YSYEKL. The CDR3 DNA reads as TGCGCCAGCAGCCAGGCGCGGACTGAAGCTTTCTTT. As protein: CASSQARTEAFF.

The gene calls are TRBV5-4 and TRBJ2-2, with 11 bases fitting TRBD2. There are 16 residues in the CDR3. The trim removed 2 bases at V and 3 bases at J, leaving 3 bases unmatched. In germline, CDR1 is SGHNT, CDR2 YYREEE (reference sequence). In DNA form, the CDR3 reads TGTGCCAGCAGCTTACTAGCGGGAGACTACACCGGGGAGCTGTTTTTT. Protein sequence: CASSLLAGDYTGELFF.

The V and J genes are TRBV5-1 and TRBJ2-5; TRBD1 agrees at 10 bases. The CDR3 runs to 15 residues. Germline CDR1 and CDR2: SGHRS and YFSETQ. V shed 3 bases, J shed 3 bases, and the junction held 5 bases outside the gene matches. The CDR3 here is CASSYAGTGEETQYF. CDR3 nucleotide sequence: TGCGCCAGCAGCTACGCCGGGACAGGGGAAGAGACCCAGTACTTC.

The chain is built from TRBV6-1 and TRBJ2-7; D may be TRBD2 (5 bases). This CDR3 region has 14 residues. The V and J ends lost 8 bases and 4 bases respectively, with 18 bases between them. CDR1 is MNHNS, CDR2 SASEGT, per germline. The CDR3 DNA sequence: TGTGCCAGCCGAGAGCCAAGCGGTATTTACGAGCAGTACTTC. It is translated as CASREPSGIYEQYF.

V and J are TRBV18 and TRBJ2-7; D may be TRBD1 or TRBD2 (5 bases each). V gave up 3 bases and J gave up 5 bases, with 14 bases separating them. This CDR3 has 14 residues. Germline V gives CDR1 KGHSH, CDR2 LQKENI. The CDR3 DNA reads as TGTGCCAGCTCACCCGTGGGGGTGGTTCACGAGCAGTACTTC. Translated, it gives CASSPVGVVHEQYF. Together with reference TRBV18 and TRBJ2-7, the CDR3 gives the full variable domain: NAGVMQNPRHLVRRRGQEARLRCSPMKGHSHVYWYRQLPEEGLKFMVYLQKENIIDESGMPKERFSAEFPKEGPSILRIQQVVRGDSAAYFCASSPVGVVHEQYFGPGTRLTVT.

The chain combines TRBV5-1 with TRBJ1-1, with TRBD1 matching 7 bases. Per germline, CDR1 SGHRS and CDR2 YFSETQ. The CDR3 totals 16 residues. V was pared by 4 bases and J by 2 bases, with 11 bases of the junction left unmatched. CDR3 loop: CASSPRQGIKNTEAFF. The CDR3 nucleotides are TGCGCCAGCAGCCCTCGACAGGGTATAAAAAACACTGAAGCTTTCTTT.

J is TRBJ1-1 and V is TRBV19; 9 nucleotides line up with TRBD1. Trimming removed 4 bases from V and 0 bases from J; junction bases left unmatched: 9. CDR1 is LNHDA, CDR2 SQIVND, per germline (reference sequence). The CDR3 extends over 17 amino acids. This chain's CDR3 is CASSTRGGDRVNTEAFF. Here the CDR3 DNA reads TGTGCCAGTAGTACAAGAGGAGGGGACAGGGTGAACACTGAAGCTTTCTTT.

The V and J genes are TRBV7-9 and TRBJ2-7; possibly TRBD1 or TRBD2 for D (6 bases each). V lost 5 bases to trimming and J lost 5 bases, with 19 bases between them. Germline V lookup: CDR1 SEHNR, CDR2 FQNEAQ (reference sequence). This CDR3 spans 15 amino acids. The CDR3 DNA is TGTGCCAGCAGCAGCAGTTGGGGGGCTATCAACGAGCAGTACTTC. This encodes CASSSSWGAINEQYF.

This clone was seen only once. CDR3 sequence reads: CASGHLEEQFF. The DNA of the CDR3 is TGTGCCAGCGGCCACTTAGAAGAGCAGTTCTTC. The chain carries TRBV6-1 and TRBJ2-1; D unresolved. The CDR3 contains 11 residues. Germline lookup yields CDR1 MNHNS and CDR2 SASEGT. The ends were cut back, 8 bases at V and 10 bases at J, with 12 bases in the middle.

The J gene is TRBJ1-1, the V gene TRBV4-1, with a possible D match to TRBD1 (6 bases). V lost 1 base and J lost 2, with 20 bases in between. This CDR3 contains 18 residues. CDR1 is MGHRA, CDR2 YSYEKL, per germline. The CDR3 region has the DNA TGCGCCAGCAGCCAAGGCTTGGGGGGCGGCAGCTTAAACACTGAAGCTTTCTTT. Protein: CASSQGLGGGSLNTEAFF.

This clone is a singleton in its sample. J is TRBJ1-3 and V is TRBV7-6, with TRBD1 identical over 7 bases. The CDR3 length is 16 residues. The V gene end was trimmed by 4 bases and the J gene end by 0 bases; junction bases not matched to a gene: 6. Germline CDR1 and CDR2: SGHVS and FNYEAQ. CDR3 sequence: CASSYRGGPSGNTIYF. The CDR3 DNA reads TGTGCCAGCAGCTACAGGGGAGGCCCCTCTGGAAACACCATATATTTT.

The CDR3 spells CASKIGGEGHEQYF. CDR3 coding DNA: TGTGCCAGCAAAATCGGGGGGGAGGGTCACGAGCAGTACTTC. The genes are TRBV11-2 and TRBJ2-7, with 8 bases identical to TRBD2. The trim removed 7 bases at V and 5 bases at J, leaving 10 bases unmatched. This CDR3 has 14 residues. CDR1 is SGHAT, CDR2 FQNNGV, per germline.

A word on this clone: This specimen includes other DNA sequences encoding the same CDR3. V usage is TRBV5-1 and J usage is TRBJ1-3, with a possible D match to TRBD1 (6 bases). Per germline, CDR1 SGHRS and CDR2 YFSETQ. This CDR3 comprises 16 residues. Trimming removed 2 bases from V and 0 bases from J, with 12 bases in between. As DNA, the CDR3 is TGCGCCAGCAGCTTAACTGACAGGAGCTCTGGAAACACCATATATTTT. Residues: CASSLTDRSSGNTIYF.

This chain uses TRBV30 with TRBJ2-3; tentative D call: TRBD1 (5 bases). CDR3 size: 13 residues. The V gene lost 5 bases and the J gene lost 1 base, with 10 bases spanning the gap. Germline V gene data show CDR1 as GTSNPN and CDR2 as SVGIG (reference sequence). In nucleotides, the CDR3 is TGTGCCTGGTCAGGGCCCGGCACAGATACGCAGTATTTT. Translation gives CAWSGPGTDTQYF.

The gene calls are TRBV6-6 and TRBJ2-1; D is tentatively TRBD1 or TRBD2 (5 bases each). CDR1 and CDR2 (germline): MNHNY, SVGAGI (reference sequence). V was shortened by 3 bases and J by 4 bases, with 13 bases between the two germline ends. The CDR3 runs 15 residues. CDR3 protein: CASSYGGTPYNEQFF. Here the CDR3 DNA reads TGTGCCAGCAGTTATGGGGGAACACCTTACAATGAGCAGTTCTTC.